Sequencing of this T cell receptor (beta chain) was carried out in a study of T cells in Graves' hyperthyroidism and ophthalmopathy. Researchers took RNA transcripts and amplified the TCR beta CDR3 regions from them. First-round RT-PCR targeting the TCR CDR3 was performed with the HTBI primer set. MiXCR, run by TCRdb on the multiplex PCR reads, gives a single entry per CDR3 protein. This sample has around 350,000 distinct CDR3 sequences; about 13% occur once, and the top ten carry over 8.5%. In its sample, this clonotype was seen a few times. The V end lost 5 bases, the J end lost 10 bases, and 20 bases lay between the germline ends. The CDR3 covers 13 residues. Germline CDR1 reads SQVTM; CDR2 reads ANQGSEA.

Sequencing was carried out using blood. This chain links TRBV29-1 with TRBJ1-1, with a tentative D call TRBD1 (6 bases). This clonotype was obtained from a woman aged 18 to 35 with Graves' hyperthyroidism. CDR3 residues: CSVLEGGTVSAFF. The CDR3 DNA sequence: TGCAGCGTTTTAGAAGGGGGAACTGTTTCAGCTTTCTTT.